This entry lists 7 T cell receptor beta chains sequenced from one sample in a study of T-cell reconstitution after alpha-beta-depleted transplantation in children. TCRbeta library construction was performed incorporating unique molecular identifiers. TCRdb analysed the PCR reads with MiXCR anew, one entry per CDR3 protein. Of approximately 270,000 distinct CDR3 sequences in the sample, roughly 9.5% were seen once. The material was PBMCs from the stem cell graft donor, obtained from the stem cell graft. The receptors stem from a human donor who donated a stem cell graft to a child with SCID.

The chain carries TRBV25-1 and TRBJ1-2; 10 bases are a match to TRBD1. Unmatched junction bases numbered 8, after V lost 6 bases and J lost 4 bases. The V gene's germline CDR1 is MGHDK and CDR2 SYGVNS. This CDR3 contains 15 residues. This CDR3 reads CASSPTGTGVYGYTF. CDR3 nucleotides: TGTGCCAGCAGCCCAACCGGGACAGGGGTCTATGGCTACACCTTC.

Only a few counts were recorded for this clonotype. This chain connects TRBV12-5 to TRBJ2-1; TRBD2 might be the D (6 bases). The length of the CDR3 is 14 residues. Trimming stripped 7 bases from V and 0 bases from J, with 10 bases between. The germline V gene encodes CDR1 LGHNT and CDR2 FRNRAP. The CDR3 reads CASVHGGSYNEQFF. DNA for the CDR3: TGTGCTAGTGTCCACGGGGGCTCCTACAATGAGCAGTTCTTC. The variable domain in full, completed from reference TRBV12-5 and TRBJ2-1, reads DARVTQTPRHKVTEMGQEVTMRCQPILGHNTVFWYRQTMMQGLELLAYFRNRAPLDDSGMPKDRFSAEMPDATLATLKIQPSEPRDSAVYFCASVHGGSYNEQFFGPGTRLTVL.

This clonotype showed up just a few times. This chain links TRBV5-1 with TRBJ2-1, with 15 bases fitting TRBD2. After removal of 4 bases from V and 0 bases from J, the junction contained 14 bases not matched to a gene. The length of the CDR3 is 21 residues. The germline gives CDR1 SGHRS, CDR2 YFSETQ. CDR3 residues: CASSTRTGTSGGFYSYNEQFF. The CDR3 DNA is TGCGCCAGCAGCACCCGTACCGGGACTAGCGGGGGGTTTTACTCCTACAATGAGCAGTTCTTC.

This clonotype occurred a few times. This CDR3 is CASSLASSYSTQYTEAFF. In DNA, the CDR3 is TGCGCCAGCAGCTTGGCGTCTTCTTATTCGACCCAATACACTGAAGCTTTCTTT. The chain employs TRBV5-1 and TRBJ1-1, with D unresolved. Germline V gene data show CDR1 as SGHRS and CDR2 as YFSETQ. The CDR3 covers 18 residues. V gave up 0 bases and J gave up 3 bases, with 21 bases separating them.

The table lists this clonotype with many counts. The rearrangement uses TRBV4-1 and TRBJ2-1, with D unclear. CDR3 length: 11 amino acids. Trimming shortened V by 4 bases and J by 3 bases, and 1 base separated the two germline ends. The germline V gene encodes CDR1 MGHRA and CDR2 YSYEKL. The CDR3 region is CASSRYNEQFF. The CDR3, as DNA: TGCGCCAGCAGCCGCTACAATGAGCAGTTCTTC.

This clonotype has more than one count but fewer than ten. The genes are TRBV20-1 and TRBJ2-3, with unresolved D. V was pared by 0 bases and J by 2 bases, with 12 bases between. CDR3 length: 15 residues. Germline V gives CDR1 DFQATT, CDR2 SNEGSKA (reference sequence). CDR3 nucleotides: TGCAGTGCTAGAGATCGGCGCAGGAACACAGATACGCAGTATTTT. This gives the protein CSARDRRRNTDTQYF.

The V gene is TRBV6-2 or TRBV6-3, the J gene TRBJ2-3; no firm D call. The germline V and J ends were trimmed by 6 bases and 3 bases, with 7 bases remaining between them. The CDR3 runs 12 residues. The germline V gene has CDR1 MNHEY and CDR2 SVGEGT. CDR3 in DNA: TGTGCCAGCAGAAGACTGACAGATACGCAGTATTTT. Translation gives CASRRLTDTQYF.